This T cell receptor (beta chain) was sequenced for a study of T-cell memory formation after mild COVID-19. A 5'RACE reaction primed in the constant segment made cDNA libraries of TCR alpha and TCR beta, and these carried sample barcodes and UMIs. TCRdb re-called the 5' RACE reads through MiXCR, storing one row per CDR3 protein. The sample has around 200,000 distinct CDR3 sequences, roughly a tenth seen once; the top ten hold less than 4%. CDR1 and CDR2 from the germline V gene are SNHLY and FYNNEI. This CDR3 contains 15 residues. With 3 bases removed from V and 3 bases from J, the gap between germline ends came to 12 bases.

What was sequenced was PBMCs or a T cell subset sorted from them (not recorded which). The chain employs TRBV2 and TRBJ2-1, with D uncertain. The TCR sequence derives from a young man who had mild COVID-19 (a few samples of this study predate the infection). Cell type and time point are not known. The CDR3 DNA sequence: TGTGCCAGCAGTGAGGTGATTAAGGGCTACAATGAGCAGTTCTTC. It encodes CASSEVIKGYNEQFF.